At least ten counts were recorded for the clone carrying this TCR beta chain. The antigen is undetermined. Using RNA transcripts as the source, TCR beta CDR3 regions were amplified. Researchers ran a first-round RT-PCR on the TCR CDR3 using the HTBI primer set. One entry per CDR3 protein results from TCRdb running MiXCR on the multiplex PCR reads. There are around 60,000 distinct CDR3 sequences in the sample; 49% occur only once, and approximately 13% lies in the top ten. The data originate from a study of T cells in Graves' hyperthyroidism and ophthalmopathy. Study-level results: Most expanded thyroid clonotypes above 0.001 recurred in blood.

Patients having uncontrolled infection, another autoimmune disease, pregnancy or lactation were not included. Diagnoses were made from clinical symptoms, serum measures (thyroxine and TRAb), thyroid ultrasound and orbital computed tomography. The PBMCs were sourced from fresh peripheral blood (about 9.7 ml). CDR1 is DFQATT and CDR2 is SNEGSKA in the germline V gene (reference sequence). The CDR3 totals 13 residues. V shed 2 bases and J shed 2 bases, with 8 bases lying between them. Sequencing input: blood. This chain links TRBV20-1 with TRBJ2-3; tentative D call: TRBD2 (5 bases). The origin of this receptor is a woman in her 30s with Graves' ophthalmopathy. The CDR3 reads CSARLAFTDTQYF. CDR3 DNA sequence: TGCAGTGCTAGACTAGCCTTCACAGATACGCAGTATTTT.